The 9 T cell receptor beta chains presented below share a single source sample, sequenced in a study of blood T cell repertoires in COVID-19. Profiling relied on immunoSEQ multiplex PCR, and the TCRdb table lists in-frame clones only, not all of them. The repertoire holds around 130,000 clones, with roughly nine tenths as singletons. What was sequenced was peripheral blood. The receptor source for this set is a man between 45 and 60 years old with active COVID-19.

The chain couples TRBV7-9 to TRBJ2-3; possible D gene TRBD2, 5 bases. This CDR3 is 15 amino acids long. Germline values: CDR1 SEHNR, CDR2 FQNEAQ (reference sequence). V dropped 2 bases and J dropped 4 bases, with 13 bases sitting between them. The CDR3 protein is CASSLSRGYPDTQYF. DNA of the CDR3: TGTGCCAGCAGCTTATCGCGCGGGTACCCAGATACGCAGTATTTT.

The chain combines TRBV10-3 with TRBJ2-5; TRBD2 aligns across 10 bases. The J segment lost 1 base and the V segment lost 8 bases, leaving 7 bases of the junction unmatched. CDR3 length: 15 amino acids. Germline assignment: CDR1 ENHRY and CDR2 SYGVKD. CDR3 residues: CAIGLAGETQETQYF. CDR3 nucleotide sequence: TGTGCCATCGGTCTAGCGGGGGAGACCCAAGAGACCCAGTACTTC.

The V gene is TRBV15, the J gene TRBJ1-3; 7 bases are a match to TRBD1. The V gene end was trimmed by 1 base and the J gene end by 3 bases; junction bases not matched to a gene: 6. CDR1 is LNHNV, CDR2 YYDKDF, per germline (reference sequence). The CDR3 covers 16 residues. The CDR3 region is CATSRGGQVDGNTIYF. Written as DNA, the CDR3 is TGTGCCACCAGCAGAGGCGGACAGGTTGATGGAAACACCATATATTTT. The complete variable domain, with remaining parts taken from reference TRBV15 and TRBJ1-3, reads DAMVIQNPRYQVTQFGKPVTLSCSQTLNHNVMYWYQQKSSQAPKLLFHYYDKDFNNEADTPDNFQSRRPNTSFCFLDIRSPGLGDTAMYLCATSRGGQVDGNTIYFGEGSWLTVV.

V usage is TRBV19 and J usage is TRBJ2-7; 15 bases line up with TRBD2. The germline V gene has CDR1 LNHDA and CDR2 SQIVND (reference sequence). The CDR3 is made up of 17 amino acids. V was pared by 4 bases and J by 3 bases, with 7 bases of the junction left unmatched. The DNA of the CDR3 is TGTGCCAGTAGTAGGACTAGCGGGAGGGTTAAAGTCTACGAGCAGTACGTC. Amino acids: CASSRTSGRVKVYEQYV.

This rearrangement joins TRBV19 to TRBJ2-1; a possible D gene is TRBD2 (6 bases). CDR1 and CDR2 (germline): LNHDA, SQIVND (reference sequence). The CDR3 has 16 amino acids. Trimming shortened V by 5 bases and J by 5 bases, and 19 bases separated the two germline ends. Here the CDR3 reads CASSPRGTGLNNEQFF. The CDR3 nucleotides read TGTGCCAGTAGTCCCCGGGGCACGGGACTCAACAATGAGCAGTTCTTC.

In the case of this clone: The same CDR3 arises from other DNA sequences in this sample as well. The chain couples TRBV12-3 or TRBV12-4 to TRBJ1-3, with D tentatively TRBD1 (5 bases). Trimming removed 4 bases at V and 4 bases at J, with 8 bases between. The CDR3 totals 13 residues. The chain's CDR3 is CASSSGGGNTIYF. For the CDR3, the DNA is TGTGCCAGCAGTTCTGGGGGGGGAAACACCATATATTTT.

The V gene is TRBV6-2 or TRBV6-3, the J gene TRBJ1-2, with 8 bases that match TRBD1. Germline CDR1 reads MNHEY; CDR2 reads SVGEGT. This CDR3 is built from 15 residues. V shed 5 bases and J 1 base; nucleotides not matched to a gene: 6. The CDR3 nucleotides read TGTGCCAGCAGTGACCCAGGGGGCGTTAACTATGGCTACACCTTC. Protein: CASSDPGGVNYGYTF.

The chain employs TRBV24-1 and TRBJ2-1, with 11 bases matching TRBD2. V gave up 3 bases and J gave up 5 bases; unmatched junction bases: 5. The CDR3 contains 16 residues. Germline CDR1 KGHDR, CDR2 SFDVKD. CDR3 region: CATSDPVLAGDNEQFF. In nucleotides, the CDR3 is TGTGCCACCAGTGATCCGGTACTAGCGGGAGACAATGAGCAGTTCTTC.

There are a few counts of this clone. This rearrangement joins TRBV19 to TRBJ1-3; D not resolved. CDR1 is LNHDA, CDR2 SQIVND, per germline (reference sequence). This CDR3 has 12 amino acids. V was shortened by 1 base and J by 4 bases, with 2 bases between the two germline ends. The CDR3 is CASSIVGNTIYF. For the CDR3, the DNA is TGTGCCAGTAGTATAGTAGGAAACACCATATATTTT.